The entry that follows covers one TCR beta chain sequence. Its antigen is as yet unknown. As the template, RNA transcripts were used to amplify TCR beta CDR3 regions. Second-round multiplex PCR came after first-round RT-PCR with HTBI primers. TCRdb recomputed calls from the multiplex PCR reads with MiXCR, one row per CDR3 protein. This sample has roughly 410,000 distinct CDR3 sequences; over 15% occur once, and the top ten carry approximately 7%. The data stem from a study of Graves' ophthalmopathy and Graves' hyperthyroidism. Study-wide context: Prior to any treatment, peripheral blood was collected at the time of initial diagnosis. Study findings and constraints: Also, most clonotypes expanded in the thyroid above 0.001 frequency appeared in blood.

CDR1 is KGHSH, CDR2 LQKENI, per germline. This CDR3 is 13 amino acids long. The ends were cut back, 6 bases at V and 1 base at J, with 9 bases in the middle. Hyperthyroidism in these 18- to 65-year-old patients was newly diagnosed, lasting under 2 months. The V gene is TRBV18, the J gene TRBJ1-1, with a weak D call TRBD1 (5 bases). Material: peripheral blood. This TCR derives from a woman aged 18-29 years with stable Graves' hyperthyroidism. The CDR3 nucleotides are TGTGCCAGCTCCGACAGATCGAACACTGAAGCTTTCTTT. Amino acids: CASSDRSNTEAFF.